This T cell receptor beta chain was identified during a study of blood T cell repertoires in COVID-19. Study-wide context: Samples came from the United States, Italy and Spain, spanning acute and convalescent COVID-19. Sample material is recorded as cDNA or gDNA derived from T cells, B-cell-depleted T cells, or PBMCs.

Authors' analysis steps: Researchers report that nucleated cell counts were estimated from reference gene primer amplification. Repertoires were generated with immunoSEQ multiplex PCR, while TCRdb's copy carries only in-frame clones and drops some. V, J and clone size reflect that table, while D and trimming were determined from the DNA. This table has about 180,000 clones, roughly 89% appearing once. Germline V gives CDR1 SGHRS, CDR2 YFSETQ. CDR3 length: 13 residues. V lost 3 bases and J 4 bases, leaving 10 bases between the germline ends. The material sequenced was peripheral blood. The sequence was collected from a woman in her fifties or sixties with acute or convalescent COVID-19. The chain joins TRBV5-1 to TRBJ1-2; D may be TRBD1 (5 bases). This CDR3 is CASSSVDSYGYTF. CDR3 nucleotide sequence: TGCGCCAGCAGCTCGGTAGACAGCTATGGCTACACCTTC. Based on the CDR3 plus reference TRBV5-1 and TRBJ1-2, the full variable domain is KAGVTQTPRYLIKTRGQQVTLSCSPISGHRSVSWYQQTPGQGLQFLFEYFSETQRNKGNFPGRFSGRQFSNSRSEMNVSTLELGDSALYLCASSSVDSYGYTFGSGTRLTVV.